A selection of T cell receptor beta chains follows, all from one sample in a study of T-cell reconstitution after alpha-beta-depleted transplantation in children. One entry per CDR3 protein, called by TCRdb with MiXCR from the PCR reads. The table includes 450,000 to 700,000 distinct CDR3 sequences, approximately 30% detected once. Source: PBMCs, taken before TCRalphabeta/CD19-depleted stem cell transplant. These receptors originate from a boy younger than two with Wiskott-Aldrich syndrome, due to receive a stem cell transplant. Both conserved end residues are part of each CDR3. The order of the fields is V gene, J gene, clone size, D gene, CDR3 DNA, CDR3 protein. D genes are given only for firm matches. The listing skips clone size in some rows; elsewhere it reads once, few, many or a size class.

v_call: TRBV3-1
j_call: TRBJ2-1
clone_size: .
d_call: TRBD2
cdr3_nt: TGTGCCAGCAGCCGACCAACGGGGCGGGAGTCCTTACCCCTTAGCTCCTACAATGAGCAGTTCTTC
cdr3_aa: CASSRPTGRESLPLSSYNEQFF

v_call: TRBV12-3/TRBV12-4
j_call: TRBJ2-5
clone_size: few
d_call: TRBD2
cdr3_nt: TGTGCCAGCAGCCTTAGCGGGAGTGAAGAGACCCAGTACTTC
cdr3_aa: CASSLSGSEETQYF

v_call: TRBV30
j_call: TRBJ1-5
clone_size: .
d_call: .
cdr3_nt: TGTGCCTGGAGTGTTGGGGGCGCTTATCAGCCCCAGCATTTT
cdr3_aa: CAWSVGGAYQPQHF

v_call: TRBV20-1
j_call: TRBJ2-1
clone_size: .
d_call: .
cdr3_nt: TGCAGTGCTAGATCCGGCGCCTTCAGTGAGCAGTTCTTC
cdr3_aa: CSARSGAFSEQFF

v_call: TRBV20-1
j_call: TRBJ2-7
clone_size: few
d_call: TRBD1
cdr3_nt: TGCAGTGCCGATACGAGGACAGGATTCTCCTACGAGCAGTACTTC
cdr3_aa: CSADTRTGFSYEQYF

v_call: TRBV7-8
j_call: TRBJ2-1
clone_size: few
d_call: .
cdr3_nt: TGTGCCAGCAGCTTAGACGGGCAATCCTACAATGAGCAGTTCTTC
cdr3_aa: CASSLDGQSYNEQFF

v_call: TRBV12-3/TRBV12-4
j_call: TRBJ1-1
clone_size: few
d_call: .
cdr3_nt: TGTGCCAGCAGTTTCTCAGGGGCAGGGGCTGAAGCTTTCTTT
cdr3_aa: CASSFSGAGAEAFF

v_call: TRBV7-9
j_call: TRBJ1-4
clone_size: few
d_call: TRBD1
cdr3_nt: TGTGCCAGCAGCCCAGGGGGCTCTAGTGAAAAACTGTTTTTT
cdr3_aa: CASSPGGSSEKLFF

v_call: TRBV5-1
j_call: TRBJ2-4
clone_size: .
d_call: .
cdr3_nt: TGCGCCAGCAGCTTAGAACCACAGGGTACTGGCAAAAACAGTCAGTACTTC
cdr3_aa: CASSLEPQGTGKNSQYF

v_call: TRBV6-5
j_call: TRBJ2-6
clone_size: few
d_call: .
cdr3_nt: TGTGCCAGCAGTTACTCATTACGTTCTGGGGCCAACGTCCTGACTTTC
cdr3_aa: CASSYSLRSGANVLTF

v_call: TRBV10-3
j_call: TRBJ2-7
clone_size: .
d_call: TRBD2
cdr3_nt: TGTGCCATCAGTGCGGTTAGCGGGAGTTCCGAGCAGTACTTC
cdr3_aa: CAISAVSGSSEQYF

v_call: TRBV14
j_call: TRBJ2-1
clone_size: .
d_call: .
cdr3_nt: TGTGCCAGCAGCAGAAGGGCGGTTAGATCTGACAATGAGCAGTTCTTC
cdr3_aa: CASSRRAVRSDNEQFF

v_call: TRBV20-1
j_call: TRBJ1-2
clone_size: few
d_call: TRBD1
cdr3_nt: TGCAGTGGGGCACGAGGGACAGGGTCCCCTTATGGCTACACCTTC
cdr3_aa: CSGARGTGSPYGYTF

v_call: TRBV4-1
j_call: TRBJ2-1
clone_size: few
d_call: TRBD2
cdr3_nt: TGCGCCAGCAACCCCCGGGACTACGGCAATGAGCAGTTCTTC
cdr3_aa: CASNPRDYGNEQFF

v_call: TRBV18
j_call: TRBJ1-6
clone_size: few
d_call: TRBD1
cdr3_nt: TGTGCCAGCTCACCGATTCAGGGACAGGGGGCGAATTCACCCCTCCACTTT
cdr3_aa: CASSPIQGQGANSPLHF

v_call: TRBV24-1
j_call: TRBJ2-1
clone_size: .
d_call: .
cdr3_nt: TGTGCCACCAGTGACCCCAGGACACACTACAATGAGCAGTTCTTC
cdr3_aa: CATSDPRTHYNEQFF

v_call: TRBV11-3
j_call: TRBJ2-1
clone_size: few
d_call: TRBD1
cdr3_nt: TGTGCCAGCAGCTACGTCGACAGGGACGCACGGGATGATGAGCAGTTCTTC
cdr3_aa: CASSYVDRDARDDEQFF

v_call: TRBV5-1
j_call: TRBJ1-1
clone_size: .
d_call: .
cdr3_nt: TGCGCCAGCAGGATAGGGACTATGAACACTGAAGCTTTCTTT
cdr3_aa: CASRIGTMNTEAFF

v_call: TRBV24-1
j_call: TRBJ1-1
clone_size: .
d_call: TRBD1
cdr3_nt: TGTGCCACCAGTGAGTACGGGACAGGGGGCGCGAGGAACACTGAAGCTTTCTTT
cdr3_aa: CATSEYGTGGARNTEAFF

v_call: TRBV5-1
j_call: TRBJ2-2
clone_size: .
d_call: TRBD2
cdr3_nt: TGCGCCAGCGGACTAGCGGGAGCAACCGGGGAGCTGTTTTTT
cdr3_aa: CASGLAGATGELFF

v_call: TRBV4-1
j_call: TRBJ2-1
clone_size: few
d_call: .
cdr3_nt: TGCGCCAGCAGCCAAGGGGCACTGCGTCCGTACAATGAGCAGTTCTTC
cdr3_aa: CASSQGALRPYNEQFF

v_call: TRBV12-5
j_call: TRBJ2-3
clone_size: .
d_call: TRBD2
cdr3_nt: TGTGCTAGTGGTTTCGGGCTAGCGGGGCGCTCTAGCACAGATACGCAGTATTTT
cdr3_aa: CASGFGLAGRSSTDTQYF

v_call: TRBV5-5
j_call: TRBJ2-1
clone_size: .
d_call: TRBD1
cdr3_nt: TGTGCCAGCAGCTTCTATTCAGGGGGCAATGAGCAGTTCTTC
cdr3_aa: CASSFYSGGNEQFF

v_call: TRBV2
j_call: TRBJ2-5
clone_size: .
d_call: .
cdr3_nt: TGTGCCAGCAGTCCCACAGGGATAGAGACCCAGTACTTC
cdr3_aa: CASSPTGIETQYF

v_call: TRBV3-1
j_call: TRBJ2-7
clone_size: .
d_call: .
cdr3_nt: TGTGCCAGCAGCCGTTCCTTACAGGGAGTCGAGCAGTACTTC
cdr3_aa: CASSRSLQGVEQYF

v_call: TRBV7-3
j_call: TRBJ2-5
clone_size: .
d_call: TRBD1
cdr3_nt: TGTGCCAGCAGCGCCGGGACAGGGGTGTTGGAGACCCAGTACTTC
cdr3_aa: CASSAGTGVLETQYF

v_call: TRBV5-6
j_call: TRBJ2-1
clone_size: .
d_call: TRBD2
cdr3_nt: TGTGCCAGCAGCTTGCCGGGAGGGCCCCGGGATGAGCAGTTCTTC
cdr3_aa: CASSLPGGPRDEQFF

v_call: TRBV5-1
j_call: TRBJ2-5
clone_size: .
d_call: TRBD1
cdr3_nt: TGCGCCAGCAGCTTGGAGGCTGGGACAGGGGGCCGTAGGGAGACCCAGTACTTC
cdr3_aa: CASSLEAGTGGRRETQYF

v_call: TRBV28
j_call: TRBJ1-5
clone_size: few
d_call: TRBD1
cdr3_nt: TGTGCCAGCAGTTTCGCAGGGGGCGGACAATCTCAGCATTTT
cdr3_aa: CASSFAGGGQSQHF

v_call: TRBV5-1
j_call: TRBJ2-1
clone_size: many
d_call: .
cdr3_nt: TGCGCCAGCAGCTTGGGGTTGTCCTACAATGAGCAGTTCTTC
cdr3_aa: CASSLGLSYNEQFF

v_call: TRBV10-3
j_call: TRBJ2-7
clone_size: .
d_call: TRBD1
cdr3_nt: TGTGCCATCAGTGAACAGGGGGACTACGAGCAGTACTTC
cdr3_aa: CAISEQGDYEQYF

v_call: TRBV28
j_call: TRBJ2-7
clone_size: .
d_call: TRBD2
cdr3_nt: TGTGCCAGCAGTCCCACTAGCGGGGGTAGGTACGAGCAGTACTTC
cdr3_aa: CASSPTSGGRYEQYF

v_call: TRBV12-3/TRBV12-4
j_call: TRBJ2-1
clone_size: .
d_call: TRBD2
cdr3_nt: TGTGCCAGCAGTGTTATAGCGGGAGTATTGCCGTTCTTC
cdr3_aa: CASSVIAGVLPFF